The text below deals with one T cell receptor beta chain. Its specificity is not known. Clones were read by immunoSEQ multiplex PCR, and TCRdb kept only the in-frame ones, dropping some. The data contain 30,000 to 45,000 clones, roughly four fifths of them singletons. CDR3 size: 16 residues. Looked up from germline, CDR1 is MGHRA and CDR2 is YSYEKL. V gave up 1 base and J gave up 4 bases, with 16 bases separating them. This sample is part of a study of graft-versus-host responses after intestinal transplantation. Overall study context: Transplant recipients had multivisceral, liver-intestinal, or isolated intestinal grafts. Anti-thymocyte globulin was used for induction in all recipients, who then took tacrolimus and steroids for roughly 3 years. Findings and caveats of the study: Allografts carried high graft-versus-host to host-versus-graft clonal ratios in patients having graft-donor T cell macrochimerism. Early declines in HvG clones that occurred post-transplant were associated with peak circulating GvH clone levels.

The chain recombines TRBV4-1 with TRBJ1-1; weak D call: TRBD1 (5 bases). The receptor was derived from a human patient who received an intestinal transplant, so some T cells may come from the graft donor. The source was PBMCs, collected about 38 months after transplant. CDR3 amino acids: CASSQGPIGDLTEAFF. The CDR3 coding sequence is TGCGCCAGCAGCCAAGGGCCGATAGGGGATCTCACTGAAGCTTTCTTT.